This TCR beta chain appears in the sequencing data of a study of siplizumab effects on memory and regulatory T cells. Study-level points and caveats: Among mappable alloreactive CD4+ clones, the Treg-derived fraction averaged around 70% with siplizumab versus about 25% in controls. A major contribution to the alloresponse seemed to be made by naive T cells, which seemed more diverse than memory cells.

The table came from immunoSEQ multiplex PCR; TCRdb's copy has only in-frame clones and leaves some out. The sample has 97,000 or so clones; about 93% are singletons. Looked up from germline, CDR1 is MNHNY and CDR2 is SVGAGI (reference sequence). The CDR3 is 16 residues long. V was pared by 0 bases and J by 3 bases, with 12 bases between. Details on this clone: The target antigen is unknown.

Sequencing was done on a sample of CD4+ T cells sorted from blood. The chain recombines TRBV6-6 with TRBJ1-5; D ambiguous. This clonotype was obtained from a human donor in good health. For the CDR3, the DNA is TGTGCCAGCAGTTACTCGCCGGAAGGGTCCAATCAGCCCCAGCATTTT. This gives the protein CASSYSPEGSNQPQHF.